The T cell receptor (beta chain) described here comes from a study of blood T cell repertoires in COVID-19. Per the original methods: Reference gene primer amplification in the assay estimated nucleated cell counts. TCRdb's copy holds only in-frame clones and misses some; the assay was immunoSEQ multiplex PCR. V, J and clone size reflect that table, while D and trimming were determined from the DNA. The sample lists around 210,000 clones; 80% were seen once. The V and J ends lost 5 bases and 2 bases, in that order; junction bases with no gene match: 11. The length of the CDR3 is 16 residues. Germline assignment: CDR1 LNHDA and CDR2 SQIVND (reference sequence).

The origin of this receptor is a woman in her seventies with acute or convalescent COVID-19. Sequencing input: peripheral blood. The chain combines TRBV19 with TRBJ2-7; TRBD2 matches 8 bases. The CDR3 bases are TGTGCCAGTAGTCTCTCCTCGGGGGGGTTTACCTACGAGCAGTACTTC. Amino acid sequence: CASSLSSGGFTYEQYF.